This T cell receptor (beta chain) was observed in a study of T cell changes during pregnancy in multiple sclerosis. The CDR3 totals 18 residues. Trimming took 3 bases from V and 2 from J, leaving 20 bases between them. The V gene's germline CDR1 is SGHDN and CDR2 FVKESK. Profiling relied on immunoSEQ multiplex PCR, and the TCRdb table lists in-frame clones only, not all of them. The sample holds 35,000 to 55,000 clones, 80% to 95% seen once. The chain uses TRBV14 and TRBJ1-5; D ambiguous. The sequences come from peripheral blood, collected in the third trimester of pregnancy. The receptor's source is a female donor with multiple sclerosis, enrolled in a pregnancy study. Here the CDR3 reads CASSQINWTYMGNQPQHF. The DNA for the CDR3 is TGTGCCAGCAGCCAGATTAACTGGACTTATATGGGCAATCAGCCCCAGCATTTT.